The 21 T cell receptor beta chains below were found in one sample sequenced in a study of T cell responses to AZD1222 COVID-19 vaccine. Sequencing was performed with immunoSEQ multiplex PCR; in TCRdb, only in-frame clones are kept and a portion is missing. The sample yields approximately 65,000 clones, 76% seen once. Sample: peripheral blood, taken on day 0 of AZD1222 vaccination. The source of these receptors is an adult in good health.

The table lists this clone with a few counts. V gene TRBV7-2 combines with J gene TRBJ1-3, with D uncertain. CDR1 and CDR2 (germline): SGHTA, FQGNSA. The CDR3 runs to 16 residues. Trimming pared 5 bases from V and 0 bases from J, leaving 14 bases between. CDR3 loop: CASSPGRVISGNTIYF. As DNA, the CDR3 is TGTGCCAGCAGCCCGGGGAGGGTAATCTCTGGAAACACCATATATTTT. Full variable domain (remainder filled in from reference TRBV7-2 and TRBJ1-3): GAGVSQSPSNKVTEKGKDVELRCDPISGHTALYWYRQSLGQGLEFLIYFQGNSAPDKSGLPSDRFSAERTGGSVSTLTIQRTQQEDSAVYLCASSPGRVISGNTIYFGEGSWLTVV.

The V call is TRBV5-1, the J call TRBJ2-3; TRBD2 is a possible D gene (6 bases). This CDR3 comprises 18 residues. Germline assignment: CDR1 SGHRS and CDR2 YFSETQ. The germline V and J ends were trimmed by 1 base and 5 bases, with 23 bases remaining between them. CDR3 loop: CASSLPAEGLASGDTQYF. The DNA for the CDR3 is TGCGCCAGCAGCTTGCCCGCCGAAGGTCTAGCGTCCGGAGATACGCAGTATTTT.

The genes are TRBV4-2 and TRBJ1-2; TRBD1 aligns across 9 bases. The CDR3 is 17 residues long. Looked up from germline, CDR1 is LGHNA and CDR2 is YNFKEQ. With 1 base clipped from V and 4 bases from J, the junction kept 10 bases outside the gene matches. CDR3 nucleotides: TGTGCCAGCAGCCAAGTTATGGCAGGGACAGGGCTCTATGGCTACACCTTC. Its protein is CASSQVMAGTGLYGYTF.

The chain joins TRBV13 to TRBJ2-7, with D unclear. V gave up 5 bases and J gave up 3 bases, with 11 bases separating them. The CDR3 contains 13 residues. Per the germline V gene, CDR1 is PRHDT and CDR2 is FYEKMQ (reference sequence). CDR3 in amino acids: CASSTYRDYEQYF. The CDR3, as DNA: TGTGCCAGCAGCACCTACCGCGACTACGAGCAGTACTTC. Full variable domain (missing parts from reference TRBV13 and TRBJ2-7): AAGVIQSPRHLIKEKRETATLKCYPIPRHDTVYWYQQGPGQDPQFLISFYEKMQSDKGSIPDRFSAQQFSDYHSELNMSSLELGDSALYFCASSTYRDYEQYFGPGTRLTVT.

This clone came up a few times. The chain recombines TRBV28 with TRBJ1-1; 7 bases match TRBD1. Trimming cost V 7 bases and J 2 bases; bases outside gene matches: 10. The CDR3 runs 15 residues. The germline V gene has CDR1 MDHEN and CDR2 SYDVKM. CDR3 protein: CASTFTGTVNTEAFF. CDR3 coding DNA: TGTGCCAGCACCTTCACCGGGACAGTAAACACTGAAGCTTTCTTT.

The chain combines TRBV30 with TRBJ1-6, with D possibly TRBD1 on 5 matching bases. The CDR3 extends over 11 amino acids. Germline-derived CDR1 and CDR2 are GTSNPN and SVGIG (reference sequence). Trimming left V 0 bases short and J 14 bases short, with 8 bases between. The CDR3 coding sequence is TGTGCCTGGAGTGTACAAGGGGCCCTCCACTTT. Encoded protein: CAWSVQGALHF.

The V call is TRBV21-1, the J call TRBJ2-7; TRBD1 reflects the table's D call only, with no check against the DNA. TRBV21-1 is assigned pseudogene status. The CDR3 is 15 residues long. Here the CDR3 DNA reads TGTGCCAGCAGCAACAGGGCCTCGCTAGAGTACGAGCAGTACTTC. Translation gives CASSNRASLEYEQYF.

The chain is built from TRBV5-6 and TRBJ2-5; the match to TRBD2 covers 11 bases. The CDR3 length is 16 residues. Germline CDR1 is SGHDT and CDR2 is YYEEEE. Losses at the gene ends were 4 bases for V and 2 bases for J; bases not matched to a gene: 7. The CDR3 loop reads CASSDSTSGVQETQYF. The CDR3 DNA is TGTGCCAGCAGCGACTCGACTAGCGGGGTTCAAGAGACCCAGTACTTC.

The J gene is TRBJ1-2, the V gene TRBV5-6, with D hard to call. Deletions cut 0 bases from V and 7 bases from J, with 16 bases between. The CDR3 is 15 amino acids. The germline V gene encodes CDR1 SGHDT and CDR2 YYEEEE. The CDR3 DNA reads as TGTGCCAGCAGCTTGGTGGACCGCGCTATAGGTGGCTACACCTTC. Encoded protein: CASSLVDRAIGGYTF.

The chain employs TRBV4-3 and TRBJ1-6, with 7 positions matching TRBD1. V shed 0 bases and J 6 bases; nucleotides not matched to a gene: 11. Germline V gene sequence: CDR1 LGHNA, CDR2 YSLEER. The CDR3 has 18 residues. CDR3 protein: CASSQEWGPGTVNSPLHF. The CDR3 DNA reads TGCGCCAGCAGCCAAGAATGGGGTCCCGGGACAGTTAATTCACCCCTCCACTTT.

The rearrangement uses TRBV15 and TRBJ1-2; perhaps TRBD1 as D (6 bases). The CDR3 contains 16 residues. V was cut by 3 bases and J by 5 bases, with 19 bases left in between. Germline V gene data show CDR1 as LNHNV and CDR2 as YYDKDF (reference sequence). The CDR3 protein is CATSSPLGGRGYGYTF. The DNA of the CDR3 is TGTGCCACCAGCAGCCCTCTAGGGGGACGTGGGTATGGCTACACCTTC.

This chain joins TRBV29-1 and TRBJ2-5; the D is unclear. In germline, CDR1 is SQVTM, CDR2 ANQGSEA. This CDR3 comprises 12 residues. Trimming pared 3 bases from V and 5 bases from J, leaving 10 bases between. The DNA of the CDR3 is TGCAGCGTTGAGGTGATTGGGGAGACCCAGTACTTC. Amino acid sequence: CSVEVIGETQYF.

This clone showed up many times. The CDR3 region has the DNA TGTGCCAGCAGCCCCCCCAGGAGGACTGAAGCTTTCTTT. Translated, it gives CASSPPRRTEAFF. The V and J genes are TRBV3-1 (or the pseudogene TRBV3-2) and TRBJ1-1; D not certain. Germline V CDR1 and CDR2: LGHDT, YNNKEL (reference sequence). The CDR3 has 13 residues. V lost 4 bases, J lost 5 bases, and 11 bases lay in between.

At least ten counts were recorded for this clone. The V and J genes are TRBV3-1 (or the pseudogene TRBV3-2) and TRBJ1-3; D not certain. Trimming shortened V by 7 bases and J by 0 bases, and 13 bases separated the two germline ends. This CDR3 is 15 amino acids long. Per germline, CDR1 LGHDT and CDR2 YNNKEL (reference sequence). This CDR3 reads CASNSGSNSGNTIYF. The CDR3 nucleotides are TGTGCCAGCAACTCCGGGTCGAACTCTGGAAACACCATATATTTT.

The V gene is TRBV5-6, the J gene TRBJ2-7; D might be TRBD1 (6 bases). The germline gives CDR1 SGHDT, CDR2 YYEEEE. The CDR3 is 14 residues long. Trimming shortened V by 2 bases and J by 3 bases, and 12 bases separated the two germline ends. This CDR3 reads CASSLSPRGYEQYF. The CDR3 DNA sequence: TGTGCCAGCAGCTTATCCCCCAGGGGCTACGAGCAGTACTTC.

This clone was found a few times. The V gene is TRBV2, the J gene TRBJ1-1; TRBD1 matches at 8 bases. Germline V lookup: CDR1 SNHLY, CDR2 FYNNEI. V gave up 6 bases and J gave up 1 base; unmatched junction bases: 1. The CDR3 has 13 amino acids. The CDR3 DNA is TGTGCCAGCAGGGGACAGGAGAACACTGAAGCTTTCTTT. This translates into CASRGQENTEAFF.

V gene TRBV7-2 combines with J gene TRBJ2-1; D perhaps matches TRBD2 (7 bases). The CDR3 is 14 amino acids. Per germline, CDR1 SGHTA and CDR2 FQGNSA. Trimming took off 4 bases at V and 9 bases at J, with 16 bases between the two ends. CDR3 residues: CASSSGGPKGEQFF. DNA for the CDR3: TGTGCCAGCAGCTCGGGGGGCCCGAAAGGTGAGCAGTTCTTC. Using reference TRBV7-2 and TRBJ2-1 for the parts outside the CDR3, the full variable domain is GAGVSQSPSNKVTEKGKDVELRCDPISGHTALYWYRQSLGQGLEFLIYFQGNSAPDKSGLPSDRFSAERTGGSVSTLTIQRTQQEDSAVYLCASSSGGPKGEQFFGPGTRLTVL.

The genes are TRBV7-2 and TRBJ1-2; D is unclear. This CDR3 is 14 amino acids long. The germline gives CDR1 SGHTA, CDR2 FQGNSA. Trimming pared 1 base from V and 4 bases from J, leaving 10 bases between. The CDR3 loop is CASSLDGSLYGYTF. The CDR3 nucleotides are TGTGCCAGCAGCTTAGACGGGAGCCTCTATGGCTACACCTTC.

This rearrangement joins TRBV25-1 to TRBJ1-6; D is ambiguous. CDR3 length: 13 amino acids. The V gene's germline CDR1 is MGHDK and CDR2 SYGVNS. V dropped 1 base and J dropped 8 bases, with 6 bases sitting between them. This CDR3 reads CASSEFWDSPLHF. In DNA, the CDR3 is TGTGCCAGCAGTGAATTTTGGGATTCACCCCTCCACTTT.

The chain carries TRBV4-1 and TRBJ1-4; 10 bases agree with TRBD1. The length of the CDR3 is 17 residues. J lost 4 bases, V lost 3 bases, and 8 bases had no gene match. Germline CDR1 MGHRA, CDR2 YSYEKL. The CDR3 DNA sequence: TGCGCCAGCAGCCAGACCGGGACAGGGGATTTTAATGAAAAACTGTTTTTT. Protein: CASSQTGTGDFNEKLFF.

The CDR3 spells CASSPGISGEQYF. The DNA of the CDR3 is TGTGCCAGCAGCCCCGGGATCTCTGGGGAGCAGTACTTC. V gene TRBV7-8 combines with J gene TRBJ2-7, with a weak D call TRBD2 (5 bases). The germline gives CDR1 SGHVS, CDR2 FQNEAQ. The CDR3 extends over 13 amino acids. V lost 5 bases and J lost 7, with 15 bases in between.